The 10 T cell receptor beta chains reported below all come from one sample, sequenced in a study of cytomegalovirus exposure and HLA in healthy donors. PCR amplification relied on 60 Vbeta primers (plus 13 Jbeta primers). Using immunoSEQ multiplex PCR, the repertoire was profiled, and TCRdb retains in-frame clones only, with some absent. The table lists about 150,000 clones, around four fifths of them singletons, with roughly 7.7% in the top ten. The specimen was PBMCs. These TCRs come from a woman aged 50 to 60 in good health and CMV-seropositive.

To note about this clone: Other DNA sequences in this specimen translate into the identical CDR3. The V and J genes are TRBV30 and TRBJ2-1; TRBD1 is a possible D gene (6 bases). CDR3 length: 12 amino acids. The V and J ends lost 3 bases and 7 bases respectively, with 10 bases between them. Germline V gene lookup returns CDR1 GTSNPN and CDR2 SVGIG (reference sequence). CDR3 loop: CAWSRQGNEQFF. CDR3 sequence (DNA): TGTGCCTGGAGCCGTCAGGGGAATGAGCAGTTCTTC.

The chain couples TRBV28 to TRBJ2-1; 8 bases match TRBD1. The CDR3 totals 16 residues. Per germline, CDR1 MDHEN and CDR2 SYDVKM. The V gene end was trimmed by 6 bases and the J gene end by 1 base; junction bases not matched to a gene: 8. The CDR3 protein is CASRPLGQGSYNEQFF. For the CDR3, the DNA is TGTGCCAGCAGACCCCTCGGACAGGGATCCTACAATGAGCAGTTCTTC.

V usage is TRBV13 and J usage is TRBJ2-3; the match to TRBD2 covers 8 bases. The CDR3 consists of 16 residues. Trimming at V came to 2 bases and at J to 2 bases, leaving 6 bases not matched to a gene. CDR1 and CDR2 from the germline V gene are PRHDT and FYEKMQ (reference sequence). CDR3 region: CASSLTAGDPTDTQYF. The CDR3 bases are TGTGCCAGCAGCTTAACAGCGGGAGATCCCACAGATACGCAGTATTTT.

The V call is TRBV18, the J call TRBJ1-2; maybe TRBD1 (5 bases). This CDR3 has 15 amino acids. Germline V gene sequence: CDR1 KGHSH, CDR2 LQKENI. Trimming removed 6 bases from V and 2 bases from J, with 16 bases in between. Here the CDR3 DNA reads TGTGCCAGCTCCCCCAGTGGACATCGGAACTATGGCTACACCTTC. It codes for CASSPSGHRNYGYTF.

Here the CDR3 reads CASSSPTQTNYGYTF. The CDR3 coding sequence is TGTGCCAGCAGCTCCCCGACACAGACTAACTATGGCTACACCTTC. The chain recombines TRBV13 with TRBJ1-2; D remains ambiguous. V lost 4 bases and J 0 bases, leaving 12 bases between the germline ends. CDR3 length: 15 residues. Germline V lookup: CDR1 PRHDT, CDR2 FYEKMQ (reference sequence). The whole variable domain, filled in from reference TRBV13 and TRBJ1-2, reads AAGVIQSPRHLIKEKRETATLKCYPIPRHDTVYWYQQGPGQDPQFLISFYEKMQSDKGSIPDRFSAQQFSDYHSELNMSSLELGDSALYFCASSSPTQTNYGYTFGSGTRLTVV.

The J gene is TRBJ2-1, the V gene TRBV12-5, with TRBD2 as a possible D gene (5 bases). CDR3 length: 16 amino acids. V was cut by 0 bases and J by 9 bases, with 18 bases left in between. Germline V lookup: CDR1 LGHNT, CDR2 FRNRAP. CDR3 coding DNA: TGTGCTAGTGGTTTGGTAGAGGGAGCGCCTCGGGGTGAGCAGTTCTTC. The encoded protein is CASGLVEGAPRGEQFF.

V usage is TRBV11-2 and J usage is TRBJ2-7; D is perhaps TRBD2 (5 bases). Trimming pared 5 bases from V and 6 bases from J, leaving 14 bases between. Germline CDR1 and CDR2: SGHAT and FQNNGV. The CDR3 consists of 13 residues. The CDR3 spells CASSPRVQGEQYF. The CDR3 region has the DNA TGTGCCAGCAGCCCGAGGGTACAAGGCGAGCAGTACTTC. The variable domain in full, with the rest retrieved from reference TRBV11-2 and TRBJ2-7, is EAGVAQSPRYKIIEKRQSVAFWCNPISGHATLYWYQQILGQGPKLLIQFQNNGVVDDSQLPKDRFSAERLKGVDSTLKIQPAKLEDSAVYLCASSPRVQGEQYFGPGTRLTVT.

The chain recombines TRBV2 with TRBJ1-2, with 7 bases matching TRBD1. V lost 10 bases, J lost 7 bases, and 6 bases stayed unmatched. Germline-derived CDR1 and CDR2 are SNHLY and FYNNEI. The CDR3 runs 11 residues. The CDR3, as DNA: TGTGCCACAGGGACAGAAGGTGGCTACACCTTC. Translated, it gives CATGTEGGYTF.

This clone was detected only a few times. This sequence joins TRBV28 and TRBJ2-1; D possibly corresponds to TRBD2 (6 bases). The germline gives CDR1 MDHEN, CDR2 SYDVKM. This CDR3 is built from 14 residues. The germline V and J ends were trimmed by 11 bases and 0 bases, with 14 bases remaining between them. The CDR3 region is CACRDLLSYNEQFF. The CDR3 bases are TGTGCCTGCCGGGACTTGCTCTCCTACAATGAGCAGTTCTTC.

V usage is TRBV5-6 and J usage is TRBJ2-7; D perhaps matches TRBD2 (6 bases). This CDR3 has 13 residues. Trimming left V 2 bases short and J 3 bases short, with 9 bases between. Germline CDR1 is SGHDT and CDR2 is YYEEEE. As DNA, the CDR3 is TGTGCCAGCAGCTTCGGGACTTTCTACGAGCAGTACTTC. Translated, it gives CASSFGTFYEQYF.